The rows below give T cell receptor beta chains drawn from one sample of a study of cytomegalovirus exposure and HLA in healthy donors. The data were produced by immunoSEQ multiplex PCR, yet TCRdb's version contains in-frame clones alone and is incomplete. Of 100,000 or so clones in the sample, about three quarters were seen once. The source material was PBMCs. The receptors come from a woman between 35 and 50 years old in good health and CMV-seropositive. Each CDR3 is given with its conserved first and last residue. A D gene is named only where the DNA matches it firmly. Clone sizes are given selectively: once, few, many, or a class where the clone is expanded.

d_call clone_size j_call v_call cdr3_aa cdr3_nt
TRBD1 many TRBJ1-1 TRBV6-5 CASSPQGASNTEAFF TGTGCCAGCAGTCCTCAGGGGGCGAGTAACACTGAAGCTTTCTTT
- - TRBJ1-2 TRBV6-4 CASSDSTGTGGPIGYTF TGTGCCAGCAGTGACTCTACCGGGACGGGGGGGCCAATAGGCTACACCTTC
- - TRBJ1-2 TRBV19 CASSIGEANYGYTF TGTGCCAGTAGTATTGGGGAGGCTAACTATGGCTACACCTTC
- - TRBJ2-7 TRBV11-3 CASSLGGSSYEQYF TGTGCCAGCAGCTTAGGCGGCAGCTCCTACGAGCAGTACTTC
- - TRBJ2-7 TRBV2 CASTPDIQVYEQYF TGTGCCAGCACCCCGGACATCCAGGTCTACGAGCAGTACTTC
- - TRBJ2-1 TRBV29-1 CSVVSGLSYNEQFF TGCAGCGTTGTGTCTGGACTCTCCTACAATGAGCAGTTCTTC
- - TRBJ1-6 TRBV2 CASSEEQGGSPLHF TGTGCCAGCAGTGAAGAACAGGGTGGATCACCCCTCCACTTT
- - TRBJ1-1 TRBV5-1 CASSFGGRGTEAFF TGCGCCAGCAGCTTTGGGGGGAGAGGCACTGAAGCTTTCTTT
TRBD1 - TRBJ2-7 TRBV18 CASSQTGTSEQYF TGTGCCAGCTCCCAGACAGGGACCTCCGAGCAGTACTTC
- - TRBJ2-5 TRBV28 CASAGAGETQYF TGTGCCAGCGCGGGGGCCGGTGAGACCCAGTACTTC
- - TRBJ2-3 TRBV5-1 CASSRGSSDTDTQYF TGCGCCAGCAGTAGAGGGTCTAGCGACACAGATACGCAGTATTTT
TRBD1 - TRBJ2-1 TRBV9 CASSNRTGLTYNEQFF TGTGCCAGCAGCAATCGGACAGGGTTAACCTACAATGAGCAGTTCTTC
- few TRBJ2-1 TRBV4-2 CASSQDAGDYNEQFF TGTGCCAGCAGCCAAGACGCCGGGGACTACAATGAGCAGTTCTTC
- once TRBJ2-7 TRBV7-9 CASSSGQSSYEQYF TGTGCCAGCAGCTCTGGACAAAGCTCCTACGAGCAGTACTTC
TRBD2 once TRBJ2-1 TRBV4-3 CASSQEGVWWTSGIPHDNEQFF TGCGCCAGCAGCCAAGAAGGAGTATGGTGGACTAGCGGGATACCGCACGACAATGAGCAGTTCTTC
TRBD2 once TRBJ2-1 TRBV5-1 CASSLGGGYSEQFF TGCGCCAGCAGCTTGGGGGGAGGGTACAGTGAGCAGTTCTTC
- once TRBJ2-3 TRBV5-1 CASSLEASATDTQYF TGCGCCAGCAGCTTGGAAGCTTCTGCCACAGATACGCAGTATTTT
TRBD2 - TRBJ2-5 TRBV11-1 CASSYGTSGRAEETQYF TGTGCCAGCAGCTATGGGACTAGCGGGAGGGCCGAAGAGACCCAGTACTTC
- - TRBJ1-5 TRBV27 CASSYAGGQPQHF TGTGCCAGCAGTTACGCCGGGGGGCAGCCCCAGCATTTT
TRBD2 - TRBJ2-3 TRBV11-3 CASSRGLAGTDTQYF TGTGCCAGCAGTCGCGGACTAGCGGGCACAGATACGCAGTATTTT
TRBD2 - TRBJ2-4 TRBV9 CASSVAGRGDIQYF TGTGCCAGCAGCGTGGCGGGCCGGGGGGACATTCAGTACTTC